The sequence of this T cell receptor beta chain was determined in a study of blood T cell repertoires in COVID-19. The CDR3 sequence is 14 residues long. CDR1 is MNHNS and CDR2 is SASEGT in the germline V gene. Trimming cost V 1 base and J 4 bases, with 7 bases left between them. Clones were read by immunoSEQ multiplex PCR, and TCRdb kept only the in-frame ones, dropping some. The sample records fewer than 50,000 clones, roughly 91% being singletons. The sample was peripheral blood. The chain has TRBV6-1 and TRBJ2-2; D uncertain. The source is a man aged 50-59 years with active COVID-19. CDR3 protein: CASSEGRRTGELFF. CDR3 bases: TGTGCCAGCAGTGAAGGCAGGCGCACCGGGGAGCTGTTTTTT.